The TCR beta chain under discussion was sequenced for a study of T cells in Graves' hyperthyroidism and ophthalmopathy. Germline V gene data show CDR1 as GTSNPN and CDR2 as SVGIG (reference sequence). This CDR3 is 16 amino acids long. Trimming removed 3 bases from V and 5 bases from J, with 22 bases in between. Diagnosis of hyperthyroidism was new in patients aged 18 to 65, and its duration was under 2 months. The table lists this clonotype with a few counts. Antigen unknown. TCR beta CDR3 region amplification was performed from RNA transcripts. First-round RT-PCR of the TCR CDR3 relied on the HTBI primer set. TCRdb re-called the multiplex PCR reads with MiXCR, one entry per CDR3 protein. This sample has under 350,000 distinct CDR3 sequences, with around a fifth found just once. Study conclusions and caveats: Most clonotypes expanded in thyroid above 0.001 were likewise present in blood.

J is TRBJ2-5 and V is TRBV30, with D perhaps assigned TRBD1 or TRBD2 (5 bases each). Specimen: blood. The clonotype was recovered from a woman between 45 and 60 years old with Graves' hyperthyroidism. The CDR3 loop is CAWSPGIKGSAETQYF. Here the CDR3 DNA reads TGTGCCTGGAGCCCCGGGATCAAGGGGAGCGCGGAGACCCAGTACTTC.